This T cell receptor (beta chain) is drawn from a study of PD-L1 blockade in urothelial cancer. Study-level background: Blood was subjected to analysis at 3 weeks (second dose) and 6 weeks following treatment start.

Time point of the sample: pretreatment peripheral blood. Study-level findings and limits: Pretreatment peripheral blood TCR clonality that fell below the median predicted better survival among the patients studied. At 3 weeks on treatment, tumor-associated clones expanded more with durable benefit.

In this sample, this clone turned up a few times. The antigen is not known. Spike-ins of synthetic TCR analog templates went into each PCR. Clones were sequenced by immunoSEQ multiplex PCR, and TCRdb holds only the in-frame ones, with some missing. This sample has approximately 90,000 clones, with 90% found just once. With 6 bases clipped from V and 1 base from J, the junction kept 5 bases outside the gene matches. The CDR3 totals 14 residues. CDR1 is MNHEY and CDR2 is SMNVEV in the germline V gene (reference sequence). This TCR derives from a man aged 60 to 69 with urothelial cancer. The sample was PBMCs, taken around atezolizumab (anti-PD-L1) treatment. The chain joins TRBV27 to TRBJ1-1; 7 bases line up with TRBD1. CDR3 in DNA: TGTGCCAGCAGATTTCGACAGGGGAACACTGAAGCTTTCTTT. Translated, it gives CASRFRQGNTEAFF.